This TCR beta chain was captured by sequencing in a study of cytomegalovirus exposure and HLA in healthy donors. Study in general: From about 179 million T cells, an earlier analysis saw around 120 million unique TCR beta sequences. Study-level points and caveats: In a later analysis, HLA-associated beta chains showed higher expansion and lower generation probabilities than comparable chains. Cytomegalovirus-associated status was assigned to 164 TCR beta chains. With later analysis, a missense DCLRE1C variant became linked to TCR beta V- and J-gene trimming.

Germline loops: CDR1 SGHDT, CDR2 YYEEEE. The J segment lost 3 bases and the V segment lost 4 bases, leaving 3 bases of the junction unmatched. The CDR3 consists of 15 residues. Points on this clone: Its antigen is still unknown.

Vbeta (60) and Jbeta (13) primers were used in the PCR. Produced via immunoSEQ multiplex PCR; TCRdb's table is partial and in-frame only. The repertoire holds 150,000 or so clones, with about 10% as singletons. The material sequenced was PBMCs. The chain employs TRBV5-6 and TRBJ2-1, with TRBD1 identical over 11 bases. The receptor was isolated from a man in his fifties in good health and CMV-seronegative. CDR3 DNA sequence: TGTGCCAGCAGCCCCGGGACAGGGGGCTACAATGAGCAGTTCTTC. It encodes CASSPGTGGYNEQFF.